This T cell receptor (beta chain) emerged from a study of early T cells in non-severe SARS-CoV-2 infection. V shed 11 bases and J shed 8 bases, with 13 bases lying between them. Germline V CDR1 and CDR2: LNHDA, SQIVND (reference sequence). The CDR3 spans 11 residues. This clonotype was seen more than once but under ten times. As part of library construction, unique molecular identifiers were attached to individual cDNA molecules. TCRdb re-derived calls from the 5' RACE reads in MiXCR, one entry per CDR3 protein. Among roughly 80,000 distinct CDR3 sequences listed, over 11% were seen once. Sequences were obtained from whole blood. The origin of this receptor is an adult who was a healthcare worker with PCR-confirmed SARS-CoV-2 infection or an uninfected control (not recorded which). The V call is TRBV19, the J call TRBJ2-1; D could derive from TRBD1 or TRBD2 (5 bases each). CDR3 loop: CALGPRDEQFF. For the CDR3, the DNA is TGTGCCCTGGGACCTCGGGATGAGCAGTTCTTC.